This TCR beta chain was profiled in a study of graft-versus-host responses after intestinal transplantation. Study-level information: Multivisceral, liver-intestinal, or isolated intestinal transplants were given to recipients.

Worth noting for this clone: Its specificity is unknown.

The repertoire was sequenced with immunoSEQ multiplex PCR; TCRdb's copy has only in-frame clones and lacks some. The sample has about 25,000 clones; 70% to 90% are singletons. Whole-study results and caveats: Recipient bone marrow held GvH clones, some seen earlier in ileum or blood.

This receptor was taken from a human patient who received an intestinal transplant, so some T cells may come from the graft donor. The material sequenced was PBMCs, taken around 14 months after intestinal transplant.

The CDR3, as DNA: TGCAGTGCTTCCGGTTCCTACGAGCAGTACTTC. This translates into CSASGSYEQYF. This chain uses TRBV20-1 with TRBJ2-7; D is ambiguous. CDR3 length: 11 residues. V dropped 5 bases and J dropped 1 base, with 6 bases sitting between them. Germline values: CDR1 DFQATT, CDR2 SNEGSKA (reference sequence).